This is a list of T cell receptor beta chains from one sample in a study of T cell responses to AZD1222 COVID-19 vaccine. Some clones are missing from TCRdb's copy, which holds only in-frame ones; the method was immunoSEQ multiplex PCR. The data show 100,000 to 150,000 clones, just over 90% seen once. Sequencing was performed on peripheral blood, taken 28 days after the second AZD1222 dose. All receptors derive from an adult who received the AZD1222 COVID-19 vaccine. The CDR3 runs from the conserved cysteine through the conserved F or W. D genes are given only for firm matches. Part of the rows lack a size; the others show once, few, many or a class for expanded clones.

>TRBJ1-2|12|-|-|TRBV19
TGTGCCAGTAGTCCACAATACTATGGCTACACCTTC
CASSPQYYGYTF
>TRBJ2-2|14|-|-|TRBV27
TGTGCCAGCAGTTCCGTCCCCTTAGCCGGGGAGCTGTTTTTT
CASSSVPLAGELFF
>TRBJ1-5|13|-|-|TRBV15
TGTGCCACCAGCCGGACAGTGAATCAGCCCCAGCATTTT
CATSRTVNQPQHF
>TRBJ1-5|16|few|-|TRBV5-1
TGCGCCAGCAGCTTAGCCCCCGGGAGGCCTTATCAGCCCCAGCATTTT
CASSLAPGRPYQPQHF
>TRBJ1-6|12|-|-|TRBV7-8
TGTGCCAGCAGCTTAGTTTTATCACCCCTCCACTTT
CASSLVLSPLHF
>TRBJ2-1|15|-|-|TRBV11-3
TGTGCCAGCAGCACCGGGACTCGCTCCTACAATGAGCAGTTCTTC
CASSTGTRSYNEQFF
>TRBJ1-2|15|-|-|TRBV15
TGTGCCACCAGCAGAGCGCTGTGGGAAGTCGAAGGCTACACCTTC
CATSRALWEVEGYTF
>TRBJ1-2|8|-|-|TRBV20-1
TGCAGACCCTATGGCTACACCTTC
CRPYGYTF
>TRBJ2-2|16|-|TRBD1|TRBV5-1
TGCGCCAGCAGCCGACCACAGGGGGGAGGAACCGGGGAGCTGTTTTTT
CASSRPQGGGTGELFF
>TRBJ2-2|15|-|-|TRBV5-1
TGCGCCAGCAGCTTGGAAGGGTATAACACCGGGGAGCTGTTTTTT
CASSLEGYNTGELFF
>TRBJ1-1|14|-|TRBD1|TRBV6-5
TGTGCCAGCACTAGCTCCGGGACAGGGGTTGAAGCTTTCTTT
CASTSSGTGVEAFF
>TRBJ1-1|14|-|-|TRBV5-1
TGCGCCAGCAGCTCGAACATAAGTCCCACTGAAGCTTTCTTT
CASSSNISPTEAFF
>TRBJ1-1|13|-|-|TRBV30
TGTGCCTGGAGTGGGCAGGCGGGCACTGAAGCTTTCTTT
CAWSGQAGTEAFF
>TRBJ2-7|16|-|TRBD2|TRBV7-3
TGTGCCAGCAGTCCACACGTAGCGGGAGGGTACTACGAGCAGTACTTC
CASSPHVAGGYYEQYF
>TRBJ2-7|15|-|-|TRBV6-6
TGTGCCAGCAACGACCTAGATCATGGGTCCTACGAGCAGTACTTC
CASNDLDHGSYEQYF
>TRBJ2-7|14|-|-|TRBV28
TGTGCCAGCAGTTTACGACCGGCCCTTCACGAGCAGTACTTC
CASSLRPALHEQYF
>TRBJ1-2|16|-|-|TRBV28
TGTGCCAGCAATCACGAGCTGGGCGACTCTAACTATGGCTACACCTTC
CASNHELGDSNYGYTF
>TRBJ2-7|15|-|-|TRBV7-9
TGTGCCAGCAGCTTAATTGGCAGGGGATCCCACGAGCAGTACTTC
CASSLIGRGSHEQYF
>TRBJ1-2|14|-|-|TRBV3-1/TRBV3-2
TGTGCCAGCAGCCAGGGTCCAGGGAGGTATGGCTACACCTTC
CASSQGPGRYGYTF
>TRBJ1-3|16|-|-|TRBV5-1
TGCGCCAGCAGCTCTGGCTCCGAGAGCTCTGGAAACACCATATATTTT
CASSSGSESSGNTIYF
>TRBJ2-7|13|-|-|TRBV7-8
TGTGCCAGCAGCTTAGGTGTCTTCTACGAGCAGTACTTC
CASSLGVFYEQYF
>TRBJ2-3|16|-|TRBD1|TRBV11-3
TGTGCCAGCAGCGGTACCGGGGACAGGGTCACAGATACGCAGTATTTT
CASSGTGDRVTDTQYF
>TRBJ2-7|15|-|TRBD1|TRBV6-5
TGTGCCAGCCGCCCCGGGACAGTGGGGTCCTACGAGCAGTACTTC
CASRPGTVGSYEQYF
>TRBJ2-4|17|-|-|TRBV19
TGTGCCAGTAGGACCTCCGGGGGGCTTAGAGCCAAAAACATTCAGTACTTC
CASRTSGGLRAKNIQYF
>TRBJ1-4|15|-|-|TRBV5-5
TGTGCCAGCAGCTGGCCGGGACTGATGAATGAAAAACTGTTTTTT
CASSWPGLMNEKLFF
>TRBJ1-2|14|-|TRBD1|TRBV28
TGTGCCAGCACTATGGACAGGGTCGACTATGGCTACACCTTC
CASTMDRVDYGYTF
>TRBJ2-6|18|-|-|TRBV11-2
TGTGCCAGCAGCTTTACTCTCGCTAGCGCCTCTGGGGCCAACGTCCTGACTTTC
CASSFTLASASGANVLTF
>TRBJ2-5|14|-|-|TRBV29-1
TGCAGCGTAAGAGCCGGGCCTCAGGGAGAGACCCAGTACTTC
CSVRAGPQGETQYF
>TRBJ1-2|17|once|TRBD1|TRBV7-9
TGTGCCAGCAGCCGGCCGGCCCGACAGGGGGCGAACTATGGCTACACCTTC
CASSRPARQGANYGYTF
>TRBJ2-7|16|-|TRBD1|TRBV5-1
TGCGCCAGCAGCTTTGGTTCAGGGGGCTTCTCCTACGAGCAGTACTTC
CASSFGSGGFSYEQYF
>TRBJ1-3|14|-|-|TRBV29-1
TGCAGCGTTGTGTCCAGGGCGGGGGGAAACACCATATATTTT
CSVVSRAGGNTIYF
>TRBJ1-3|13|few|-|TRBV11-2
TGTGCCAGCAGCTTAAACGGTGGAAACACCATATATTTT
CASSLNGGNTIYF
>TRBJ2-7|16|-|-|TRBV6-5
TGTGCCAGCAGTTACCATATTAGCGTTACGTTAGGCGAGCAGTACTTC
CASSYHISVTLGEQYF
>TRBJ1-5|13|-|-|TRBV30
TGTGCCTGGAGTGGAGGCTCAAATCAGCCCCAGCATTTT
CAWSGGSNQPQHF
>TRBJ1-5|14|-|-|TRBV19
TGTGCCAGTAGTAGCACTCGGTCGGGTCAGCCCCAGCATTTT
CASSSTRSGQPQHF
>TRBJ2-7|15|-|-|TRBV2
TGTGCCAGCACGTTCCAGTATCAGAATCCCTACGAGCAGTACTTC
CASTFQYQNPYEQYF
>TRBJ1-2|14|-|-|TRBV19
TGTGCCAGTAGTATACTGGGGGAGTCGACGGGCTACACCTTC
CASSILGESTGYTF
>TRBJ2-1|12|once|-|TRBV19
TGTGCCAGTAGTATGAAGCTTTACGAGCAGTTCTTC
CASSMKLYEQFF
>TRBJ1-4|15|-|-|TRBV28
TGTGCCAGCAGTTTGGATAGGGCTTTTAATGAAAAACTGTTTTTT
CASSLDRAFNEKLFF
>TRBJ1-5|13|-|-|TRBV14
TGTGCCAGCAGCCGGAATAGCAATCAGCCCCAGCATTTT
CASSRNSNQPQHF
>TRBJ1-4|15|-|-|TRBV5-1
TGCGCCAGCAGCTTGGATCGGGGGCTGGGGGAAAAACTGTTTTTT
CASSLDRGLGEKLFF
>TRBJ2-1|15|-|TRBD2|TRBV11-2
TGTGCCAGCAGCTTACGGACTAGCGGGTTCGATGAGCAGTTCTTC
CASSLRTSGFDEQFF
>TRBJ1-6|16|-|-|TRBV5-1
TGCGCCAGCAGCTTGGTTCCCGGACAAGTAAATTCACCCCTCCACTTT
CASSLVPGQVNSPLHF
>TRBJ2-1|16|-|TRBD2|TRBV7-7
TGTGCCAGCAGCTTGGGAGTAGCGGGAGGGAACAATGAGCAGTTCTTC
CASSLGVAGGNNEQFF
>TRBJ1-6|15|-|TRBD1|TRBV6-5
TGTGCCAGCAGTTACCGTGGGACAGGGGAATCACCCCTCCACTTT
CASSYRGTGESPLHF
>TRBJ2-2|16|-|-|TRBV5-1
TGCGCCAGCAGCACTCGACTCACCACGGTTGCCGGGGAGCTGTTTTTT
CASSTRLTTVAGELFF
>TRBJ2-2|15|-|-|TRBV6-5
TGTGCCAGCAGTTACTCGAGAGGAGCCACCGGGGAGCTGTTTTTT
CASSYSRGATGELFF
>TRBJ2-7|14|-|-|TRBV9
TGTGCCAGCAGCCAGGGGTTAACCGTCTACGAGCAGTACTTC
CASSQGLTVYEQYF
>TRBJ2-3|16|few|-|TRBV5-1
TGCGCCAGCAGCAAGCTTGGATATAATCCGACAGATACGCAGTATTTT
CASSKLGYNPTDTQYF
>TRBJ2-2|14|few|-|TRBV29-1
TGCAGCGTCCAGACAGGGACTAACACCGGGGAGCTGTTTTTT
CSVQTGTNTGELFF
>TRBJ1-6|14|-|-|TRBV9
TGTGCCAGCAGCGTGGGCTCCTATAATTCACCCCTCCACTTT
CASSVGSYNSPLHF
>TRBJ1-2|13|-|TRBD1|TRBV27
TGTGCCACCGCCTGGAGGGGGCGTGGAGGCTACACCTTC
CATAWRGRGGYTF
>TRBJ1-1|15|-|-|TRBV6-5
TGTGCCAGCAGTTACGACAGGAGAATGAACACTGAAGCTTTCTTT
CASSYDRRMNTEAFF
>TRBJ1-2|13|once|-|TRBV11-3
TGTGCCAGCAGCTGGAACTCGGACAGCCGTTCTGCCTTC
CASSWNSDSRSAF
>TRBJ2-3|17|-|TRBD2|TRBV19
TGTGCCAGTAGTATTACCCTTTCTAGCGGGAGACACTATACGCAGTATTTT
CASSITLSSGRHYTQYF
>TRBJ1-5|16|-|-|TRBV19
TGTGCCAGTAGTACGAGAAAACGGTTGAGCAATCAGCCCCAGCATTTT
CASSTRKRLSNQPQHF